This passage covers 10 T cell receptor beta chains from one sample sequenced in a study of graft-versus-host responses after intestinal transplantation. The protocol was immunoSEQ multiplex PCR, while the TCRdb copy is restricted to in-frame clones and leaves out a portion. Of roughly 99,000 clones in the sample, roughly 87% were seen once. The antigens for these receptors are not known. Material: unstimulated CD4+ T cells sorted from spleen or lymph node cells, obtained before transplant. Every receptor here comes from a human donor who was the organ donor for an intestinal transplant.

V gene TRBV6-1 combines with J gene TRBJ2-1; 10 nucleotides line up with TRBD2. This CDR3 is 15 amino acids long. CDR1 is MNHNS, CDR2 SASEGT, per germline. V shed 2 bases and J 3 bases; nucleotides not matched to a gene: 1. The CDR3 here is CASSEIAGGYNEQFF. For the CDR3, the DNA is TGTGCCAGCAGTGAAATAGCGGGAGGCTACAATGAGCAGTTCTTC.

This clone was seen a single time. The chain recombines TRBV7-2 with TRBJ2-3; 7 bases align to TRBD2. The junction had 16 bases not matched to a gene; V was cut back by 3 bases and J by 4 bases. The germline V gene encodes CDR1 SGHTA and CDR2 FQGNSA. There are 18 residues in the CDR3. The CDR3 nucleotides read TGTGCCAGCAGCTTCGCTCGTGGGAGGGCCTCTGGCGCAGATACGCAGTATTTT. Translation gives CASSFARGRASGADTQYF.

The sample holds one count of this clone. The V gene is TRBV27, the J gene TRBJ1-5; D is possibly TRBD1 (5 bases). Germline V gene data show CDR1 as MNHEY and CDR2 as SMNVEV (reference sequence). V was pared by 2 bases and J by 4 bases, with 9 bases between. This CDR3 region has 14 residues. CDR3 sequence (DNA): TGTGCCAGCAGTTTAGTCGGGACGAATCAGCCCCAGCATTTT. It codes for CASSLVGTNQPQHF.

J is TRBJ2-2 and V is TRBV7-6; 9 bases are shared with TRBD1. There are 14 residues in the CDR3. Germline V CDR1 and CDR2: SGHVS, FNYEAQ. J lost 6 bases, V lost 2 bases, and 1 base had no gene match. CDR3 loop: CASSLTGGAGELFF. The CDR3 DNA sequence: TGTGCCAGCAGCTTAACAGGGGGCGCCGGGGAGCTGTTTTTT.

The chain has TRBV27 and TRBJ2-1, with D maybe TRBD2 (6 bases). The CDR3 has 15 residues. V lost 2 bases and J 2 bases, leaving 10 bases between the germline ends. Germline loops: CDR1 MNHEY, CDR2 SMNVEV (reference sequence). In DNA form, the CDR3 reads TGTGCCAGCAGTTTAGGGGGGAGGACCTACAATGAGCAGTTCTTC. Translation gives CASSLGGRTYNEQFF.

The chain couples TRBV6-5 to TRBJ1-6, with no clear D. From germline, CDR1 is MNHEY and CDR2 SVGAGI. The V gene lost 6 bases and the J gene lost 3 bases, with 9 bases spanning the gap. The length of the CDR3 is 14 residues. The CDR3 bases are TGTGCCAGCAGGCCTAATCACTATAATTCACCCCTCCACTTT. This encodes CASRPNHYNSPLHF.

The chain couples TRBV9 to TRBJ2-1; D perhaps matches TRBD2 (5 bases). The ends were cut back, 4 bases at V and 5 bases at J, with 13 bases in the middle. Germline V gives CDR1 SGDLS, CDR2 YYNGEE. There are 14 residues in the CDR3. In nucleotides, the CDR3 is TGTGCCAGCAGCAGACTAAGTACGGACAATGAGCAGTTCTTC. The encoded protein is CASSRLSTDNEQFF.

Worth noting for this clone: Other nucleotide sequences from this sample produce the same CDR3. The CDR3 DNA follows: TGTGCCAGCAGCTACAGCGGGAGGTCAGATACGCAGTATTTT. Translating it yields CASSYSGRSDTQYF. The chain is built from TRBV2 and TRBJ2-3; 9 nucleotides agree with TRBD2. The CDR3 has 14 amino acids. The trim removed 6 bases at V and 4 bases at J, leaving 5 bases unmatched. CDR1 and CDR2 (germline): SNHLY, FYNNEI.

This clone occurred a few times. The chain's CDR3 is CASSGRTGRPGNTIYF. DNA of the CDR3: TGTGCCAGCAGCGGGCGGACAGGGAGGCCTGGAAACACCATATATTTT. This sequence joins TRBV9 and TRBJ1-3, with TRBD1 identical over 8 bases. This CDR3 is 16 amino acids long. CDR1 is SGDLS and CDR2 is YYNGEE in the germline V gene. The ends lost 3 bases at V and 2 bases at J; junction bases unmatched: 7.

The chain combines TRBV7-6 with TRBJ2-7; 9 nucleotides align to TRBD1. With 4 bases clipped from V and 2 bases from J, the junction kept 9 bases outside the gene matches. The CDR3 has 16 residues. CDR1 and CDR2 from the germline V gene are SGHVS and FNYEAQ. CDR3 region: CASSYTSGQGTYEQYF. The CDR3 bases are TGTGCCAGCAGCTACACCTCGGGACAGGGCACCTACGAGCAGTACTTC.